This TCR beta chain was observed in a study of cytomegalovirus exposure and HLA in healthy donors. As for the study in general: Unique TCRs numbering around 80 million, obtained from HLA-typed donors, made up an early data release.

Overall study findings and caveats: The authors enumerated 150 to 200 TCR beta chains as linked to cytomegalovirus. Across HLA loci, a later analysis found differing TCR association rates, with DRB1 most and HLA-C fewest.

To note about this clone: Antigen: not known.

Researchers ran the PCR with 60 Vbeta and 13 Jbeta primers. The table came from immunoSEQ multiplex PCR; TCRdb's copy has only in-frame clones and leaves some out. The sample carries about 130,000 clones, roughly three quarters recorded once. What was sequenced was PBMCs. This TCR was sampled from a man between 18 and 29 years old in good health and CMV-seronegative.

CDR3 DNA sequence: TGTGCCAGCAGCGTTCGGACTACCTACGAGCAGTACTTC. It translates to CASSVRTTYEQYF. The rearrangement links TRBV7-8 to TRBJ2-7, with TRBD2 as a possible D gene (6 bases). The CDR3 loop spans 13 amino acids. Trimming removed 5 bases at V and 2 bases at J, with 10 bases between. Looked up from germline, CDR1 is SGHVS and CDR2 is FQNEAQ.